This passage covers 26 T cell receptor beta chains from one sample sequenced in a study of T cells in Graves' hyperthyroidism and ophthalmopathy. RNA transcripts were the template for amplifying TCR beta CDR3 regions. TCR CDR3 regions were first amplified by RT-PCR with HTBI primers. TCRdb re-analysed the multiplex PCR reads in MiXCR, keeping a single row per CDR3 protein. Of about 400,000 distinct CDR3 sequences in the sample, around 16% were seen once. The sequenced sample was blood. These receptors were obtained from a woman aged 18 to 35 with Graves' hyperthyroidism.

This clonotype came up many times. The chain links TRBV28 to TRBJ1-1, with D perhaps matching TRBD1 (6 bases). Germline V CDR1 and CDR2: MDHEN, SYDVKM. Trimming pared 8 bases from V and 2 bases from J, leaving 15 bases between. The CDR3 loop spans 14 amino acids. The DNA for the CDR3 is TGTGCCAGCTCTTACGGGGGCGGAAACACTGAAGCTTTCTTT. Amino acids: CASSYGGGNTEAFF.

This clonotype came up many times. The gene calls are TRBV9 and TRBJ1-4, with D perhaps matching TRBD1 (5 bases). The CDR3 spans 15 residues. The V gene's germline CDR1 is SGDLS and CDR2 YYNGEE. The ends were cut back, 3 bases at V and 0 bases at J, with 9 bases in the middle. CDR3 sequence reads: CASSARQSTNEKLFF. CDR3 nucleotide sequence: TGTGCCAGCAGCGCCAGACAGTCAACTAATGAAAAACTGTTTTTT.

Ten or more counts support this clonotype. The chain has TRBV6-1 and TRBJ1-5, with D possibly TRBD1 on 6 matching bases. V was shortened by 6 bases and J by 1 base, with 16 bases between the two germline ends. Germline CDR1 is MNHNS and CDR2 is SASEGT. CDR3 length equals 16 residues. The DNA for the CDR3 is TGTGCCAGCAGCCCAGATGGGGGCTGGAGCAATCAGCCCCAGCATTTT. Residues: CASSPDGGWSNQPQHF.

This clonotype was picked up many times. J is TRBJ1-4 and V is TRBV20-1; TRBD1 is a possible D gene (5 bases). From germline, CDR1 is DFQATT and CDR2 SNEGSKA (reference sequence). This CDR3 has 17 amino acids. V was trimmed by 3 bases and J by 8 bases, leaving 25 bases between them. CDR3 nucleotides: TGCAGTGCTAGTACCCCCCGCGGCGGGGCCCTAGTAGAAAAACTGTTTTTT. Translation: CSASTPRGGALVEKLFF.

The chain uses TRBV4-2 and TRBJ2-7, with no clear D. Germline V gives CDR1 LGHNA, CDR2 YNFKEQ. The CDR3 has 13 residues. Trimming removed 0 bases from V and 5 bases from J, with 8 bases in between. CDR3 sequence: CASSQDLKHEQYF. For the CDR3, the DNA is TGTGCCAGCAGCCAAGATTTAAAGCACGAGCAGTACTTC.

This clonotype was seen repeatedly, ten times or more. The chain couples TRBV7-9 to TRBJ2-1; D unclear. The CDR3 has 15 residues. Germline lookup yields CDR1 SEHNR and CDR2 FQNEAQ (reference sequence). Trimming took 3 bases from V and 4 from J, leaving 13 bases between them. The CDR3 coding sequence is TGTGCCAGCAGCTTGATCTTTGGCCGGTACAATGAGCAGTTCTTC. Protein: CASSLIFGRYNEQFF. Variable domain in full (rest from reference TRBV7-9 and TRBJ2-1): DTGVSQNPRHKITKRGQNVTFRCDPISEHNRLYWYRQTLGQGPEFLTYFQNEAQLEKSRLLSDRFSAERPKGSFSTLEIQRTEQGDSAMYLCASSLIFGRYNEQFFGPGTRLTVL.

In its sample, this clonotype was seen a few times. This chain joins TRBV7-9 and TRBJ2-6; 10 nucleotides line up with TRBD1. Per the germline V gene, CDR1 is SEHNR and CDR2 is FQNEAQ (reference sequence). V lost 2 bases, J lost 1 base, and 5 bases stayed unmatched. CDR3 size: 18 residues. The CDR3 protein is CASSLRTGGLSGANVLTF. DNA of the CDR3: TGTGCCAGCAGCTTACGGACAGGGGGATTATCTGGGGCCAACGTCCTGACTTTC.

The table lists this clonotype with many counts. The chain has TRBV11-3 and TRBJ1-3, with D possibly matching TRBD1 (6 bases). The CDR3 runs to 15 residues. Germline CDR1 and CDR2: SGHNT and YENEEA. Trimming left V 6 bases short and J 0 bases short, with 12 bases between. The CDR3 nucleotides are TGTGCCAGCAGACACAGGGTGAGCTCTGGAAACACCATATATTTT. It encodes CASRHRVSSGNTIYF.

In this sample, this clonotype turned up many times. The rearrangement links TRBV3-1 to TRBJ1-2; 7 bases are shared with TRBD1. Germline CDR1 LGHDT, CDR2 YNNKEL (reference sequence). The CDR3 totals 15 residues. V dropped 2 bases and J dropped 4; count of bases not matched to a gene: 7. The CDR3 region is CASSQTGDVGYGYTF. In nucleotides, the CDR3 is TGTGCCAGCAGCCAAACAGGGGATGTGGGCTATGGCTACACCTTC.

This clonotype was counted many times. The rearrangement joins TRBV20-1 to TRBJ1-2, with D perhaps TRBD1 (6 bases). V dropped 6 bases and J dropped 5 bases, with 13 bases sitting between them. The CDR3 is 12 amino acids. Germline V gives CDR1 DFQATT, CDR2 SNEGSKA (reference sequence). CDR3 residues: CSADLTGYGYTF. CDR3 nucleotide sequence: TGCAGTGCGGATCTGACAGGATATGGCTACACCTTC.

With regard to this clonotype: Just one base apart from a much larger clone, this may be a read error. V is TRBV20-1 and J is TRBJ2-1; maybe TRBD2 (6 bases). CDR3 length: 13 amino acids. Germline loops: CDR1 DFQATT, CDR2 SNEGSKA (reference sequence). The V and J ends lost 5 bases and 10 bases respectively, with 18 bases between them. The chain's CDR3 is CSAVGDLNYEQFF. The DNA of the CDR3 is TGCAGTGCTGTCGGGGACTTGAACTACGAGCAGTTCTTC.

This clonotype was seen only a few times. V is TRBV2 and J is TRBJ1-2; 9 bases are a match to TRBD1. The V gene's germline CDR1 is SNHLY and CDR2 FYNNEI. This CDR3 is built from 15 residues. V lost 6 bases, J lost 4 bases, and 9 bases stayed unmatched. The CDR3 region is CASRESTGGTYGYTF. The CDR3 coding sequence is TGTGCCAGCAGGGAATCAACAGGGGGCACCTATGGCTACACCTTC.

This clonotype came up many times. The J gene is TRBJ2-1, the V gene TRBV6-1; 10 nucleotides agree with TRBD2. J gave up 5 bases and V 5 bases, and 6 bases lay outside the gene matches. Germline lookup yields CDR1 MNHNS and CDR2 SASEGT. There are 15 residues in the CDR3. The CDR3 DNA reads TGTGCCAGCAGTTGGTCTAGCGGGGGAAACAATGAGCAGTTCTTC. It is translated as CASSWSSGGNNEQFF.

This clonotype was detected ten times or more. The CDR3 here is CAISESTLTATQETQYF. DNA for the CDR3: TGTGCCATCAGTGAGTCGACTCTGACAGCGACCCAAGAGACCCAGTACTTC. The J gene is TRBJ2-5, the V gene TRBV10-3, with D maybe TRBD1 (5 bases). The CDR3 runs to 17 residues. Germline CDR1 ENHRY, CDR2 SYGVKD. Trimming stripped 0 bases from V and 1 base from J, with 15 bases between.

The chain joins TRBV5-1 to TRBJ2-4, with 9 bases matching TRBD1. In germline, CDR1 is SGHRS, CDR2 YFSETQ. The CDR3 covers 17 residues. Germline trimming cut 0 bases from V and 0 bases from J; bases unmatched to any gene: 4. DNA of the CDR3: TGCGCCAGCAGCTTGGGGGACAGGGATGCAGCCAAAAACATTCAGTACTTC. Its protein product is CASSLGDRDAAKNIQYF. Full variable domain (remainder filled in from reference TRBV5-1 and TRBJ2-4): KAGVTQTPRYLIKTRGQQVTLSCSPISGHRSVSWYQQTPGQGLQFLFEYFSETQRNKGNFPGRFSGRQFSNSRSEMNVSTLELGDSALYLCASSLGDRDAAKNIQYFGAGTRLSVL.

In this sample, this clonotype turned up a few times. The rearrangement uses TRBV4-1 and TRBJ2-1; D uncertain. Trimming pared 3 bases from V and 0 bases from J, leaving 12 bases between. Germline values: CDR1 MGHRA, CDR2 YSYEKL. This CDR3 has 16 residues. CDR3 sequence (DNA): TGCGCCAGCAGCCACAGGACCCTCGGCTCCTACAATGAGCAGTTCTTC. It is translated as CASSHRTLGSYNEQFF.

This clonotype was detected a few times. V is TRBV20-1 and J is TRBJ1-2, with D perhaps TRBD1 (5 bases). The CDR3 length is 13 residues. Germline V gene lookup returns CDR1 DFQATT and CDR2 SNEGSKA (reference sequence). Trimming left V 0 bases short and J 13 bases short, with 18 bases between. The CDR3 sequence: CSARDNALGVVTF. The CDR3 DNA reads TGCAGTGCTAGAGATAACGCCCTAGGGGTTGTCACCTTC.

Notes on this clonotype: This may stem from a read error, because a much larger clone lies one nucleotide away. V and J are TRBV6-5 and TRBJ1-2; D remains unclear. The CDR3 length is 15 residues. Germline values: CDR1 MNHEY, CDR2 SVGAGI. As DNA, the CDR3 is TGTGCCAGCAGTTACAGGGCTGATGTCGGCTATGGCTGCACCTTC. Its protein is CASSYRADVGYGCTF.

This clonotype was found many times. The V gene is TRBV12-3 or TRBV12-4, the J gene TRBJ2-2, with unresolved D. With 6 bases removed from V and 4 bases from J, the gap between germline ends came to 21 bases. This CDR3 region has 17 residues. The CDR3 region has the DNA TGTGCCAGCAGATGGAAAGATTCCAACGTACTCACCGGGGAGCTGTTTTTT. This translates into CASRWKDSNVLTGELFF.

Ten or more counts support this clonotype. The chain is built from TRBV3-1 and TRBJ2-5, with TRBD2 as a possible D gene (5 bases). Trimming stripped 0 bases from V and 5 bases from J, with 22 bases between. The germline CDR1 and CDR2 sequences are LGHDT and YNNKEL (reference sequence). CDR3 size: 18 residues. CDR3 residues: CASSQEGITWRRRETQYF. The CDR3 DNA reads TGTGCCAGCAGCCAAGAAGGTATAACGTGGAGGCGGAGGGAGACCCAGTACTTC.

This clonotype was counted ten times or more. The chain joins TRBV6-1 to TRBJ2-5; D is perhaps TRBD2 (6 bases). V was shortened by 5 bases and J by 4 bases, with 20 bases between the two germline ends. The CDR3 runs to 16 residues. CDR1 and CDR2 from the germline V gene are MNHNS and SASEGT. The CDR3 DNA sequence: TGTGCCAGCAGTTATTCCCCGTTGCGGGGAGGAGAGACCCAGTACTTC. Translation: CASSYSPLRGGETQYF.

In this sample, this clonotype turned up many times. The V call is TRBV6-2 or TRBV6-3, the J call TRBJ1-1; D uncertain. The CDR3 consists of 14 residues. The V gene's germline CDR1 is MNHEY and CDR2 SVGEGT. Deletions cut 2 bases from V and 1 base from J, with 8 bases between. The CDR3 loop is CASSYTDGNTEAFF. The CDR3 DNA reads as TGTGCCAGCAGTTACACGGACGGGAACACTGAAGCTTTCTTT.

As for this clonotype: The junction and the germline gene differ at one end; a read error may be behind it. J is TRBJ2-6 and V is TRBV12-3 or TRBV12-4, with 7 bases fitting TRBD1. The CDR3 extends over 16 amino acids. CDR3 in amino acids: CASSLAQGVGVNVLTF. The CDR3 DNA reads as TGTGCCAGCAGTTTAGCCCAGGGGGTTGGGGTCAACGTCCTGACTTTC.

This clonotype was seen a few times. This rearrangement joins TRBV7-2 to TRBJ2-1; D is perhaps TRBD2 (5 bases). V lost 2 bases to trimming and J lost 8 bases, with 10 bases between them. Germline lookup yields CDR1 SGHTA and CDR2 FQGNSA. The CDR3 is made up of 13 amino acids. The CDR3 region has the DNA TGTGCCAGCAGCTTACACCGAGGGCATGAGCAGTTCTTC. Residues: CASSLHRGHEQFF.

This clonotype was seen only a few times. The gene calls are TRBV20-1 and TRBJ2-3, with D maybe TRBD2 (6 bases). CDR1 is DFQATT and CDR2 is SNEGSKA in the germline V gene (reference sequence). V lost 5 bases and J lost 2, with 14 bases in between. The CDR3 is 14 amino acids. The CDR3 reads CSAGVRGNTDTQYF. For the CDR3, the DNA is TGCAGTGCTGGAGTGCGGGGTAACACAGATACGCAGTATTTT.

This clonotype was counted ten times or more. This chain connects TRBV20-1 to TRBJ2-7; 8 bases agree with TRBD1. The CDR3 is made up of 13 amino acids. The junction had 6 bases not matched to a gene; V was cut back by 5 bases and J by 3 bases. The germline V gene encodes CDR1 DFQATT and CDR2 SNEGSKA (reference sequence). Here the CDR3 reads CSASDRGYYEQYF. CDR3 sequence (DNA): TGCAGTGCTTCTGACAGGGGTTACTACGAGCAGTACTTC.